The 8 T cell receptor beta chains presented below share a single source sample, sequenced in a study of regulatory T cells in long-lasting Graves disease. Time point defined: persistent/refractory GD, antithyroid drugs over 5 years with positive TRAb. Researchers made the TCR library from RNA that was extracted from PBMCs. Arm-PCR with iRepertoire HTBI primers amplified the CDR3 regions for these TCR beta libraries. TCRdb analysed the multiplex PCR reads with MiXCR anew, one entry per CDR3 protein. The sample holds a few hundred thousand distinct CDR3 sequences, around 23% seen once. Sequences were derived from peripheral blood mononuclear cells (PBMCs), sampled when the disease was refractory, from a patient treated with antithyroid drugs. The receptors derive from a woman in her forties with Graves disease.

The CDR3 reads CASSQWTSPGELFF. CDR3 bases: TGTGCCAGCAGTCAATGGACATCCCCCGGGGAGCTGTTTTTT. The rearrangement links TRBV6-1 to TRBJ2-2; possibly TRBD1 for D (5 bases). The CDR3 totals 14 residues. The V end lost 5 bases, the J end lost 6 bases, and 13 bases lay between the germline ends. Germline CDR1 MNHNS, CDR2 SASEGT.

There are a few counts of this clonotype. The chain has TRBV18 and TRBJ2-5, with 7 positions matching TRBD1. Germline values: CDR1 KGHSH, CDR2 LQKENI. The ends lost 8 bases at V and 2 bases at J; junction bases unmatched: 8. The CDR3 sequence is 14 residues long. For the CDR3, the DNA is TGTGCCAGCACTCCGGGACAGTATCAAGAGACCCAGTACTTC. Translating gives CASTPGQYQETQYF. The full variable domain, rest sourced from reference TRBV18 and TRBJ2-5, is NAGVMQNPRHLVRRRGQEARLRCSPMKGHSHVYWYRQLPEEGLKFMVYLQKENIIDESGMPKERFSAEFPKEGPSILRIQQVVRGDSAAYFCASTPGQYQETQYFGPGTRLLVL.

Only a few counts were recorded for this clonotype. Since no conserved phenylalanine or tryptophan closes the CDR3, a read error is the likely cause. The J gene is TRBJ1-1, the V gene TRBV13, with D possibly TRBD1 on 6 matching bases. The CDR3 is 16 residues long. Germline V lookup: CDR1 PRHDT, CDR2 FYEKMQ (reference sequence). V lost 1 base and J lost 0, with 12 bases in between. The CDR3 is CASSLVGGILNTEAFS. The CDR3 nucleotides read TGTGCCAGCAGCTTAGTAGGGGGAATTCTGAACACTGAAGCTTTCTCT.

In its sample, this clonotype was seen a few times. The rearrangement joins TRBV18 to TRBJ2-7; the match to TRBD1 covers 8 bases. Trimming at V came to 6 bases and at J to 3 bases, leaving 7 bases not matched to a gene. The germline CDR1 and CDR2 sequences are KGHSH and LQKENI. This CDR3 comprises 14 residues. The CDR3 reads CASSATGDFYEQYF. CDR3 DNA sequence: TGTGCCAGCTCTGCGACAGGGGACTTCTACGAGCAGTACTTC.

Ten or more counts support this clonotype. J is TRBJ2-5 and V is TRBV6-2 or TRBV6-3; no definite D call. The germline V gene encodes CDR1 MNHEY and CDR2 SVGEGT. The CDR3 is made up of 11 amino acids. Between the trimmed V and J ends, which lost 6 bases and 4 bases, there was a span of 6 bases. CDR3 loop: CASSFPETQYF. CDR3 sequence (DNA): TGTGCCAGCAGCTTTCCAGAGACCCAGTACTTC.

This chain links TRBV7-6 with TRBJ2-5, with D unresolved. The germline CDR1 and CDR2 sequences are SGHVS and FNYEAQ. The CDR3 contains 15 residues. V was clipped by 1 base and J by 1 base, with 10 bases between them. This CDR3 reads CASSLVGGIQETQYF. In DNA form, the CDR3 reads TGTGCCAGCAGCTTAGTGGGCGGAATCCAAGAGACCCAGTACTTC.

This clonotype was detected many times. This chain connects TRBV28 to TRBJ2-7; D might be TRBD2 (6 bases). The CDR3 consists of 12 residues. Trimming left V 7 bases short and J 12 bases short, with 19 bases between. Germline CDR1 reads MDHEN; CDR2 reads SYDVKM. The CDR3 loop is CASTRVSGTLYF. In DNA form, the CDR3 reads TGTGCCAGCACGAGAGTGTCCGGGACTCTGTACTTC.

This clonotype was observed at least ten times. The chain employs TRBV27 and TRBJ1-6; a weak D match, TRBD1 (5 bases). The CDR3 has 15 residues. The germline CDR1 and CDR2 sequences are MNHEY and SMNVEV (reference sequence). V lost 1 base and J 6 bases, leaving 10 bases between the germline ends. The CDR3 nucleotides read TGTGCCAGCAGTTTATGGGGACCTACTAATTCACCCCTCCACTTT. Protein product: CASSLWGPTNSPLHF.